These T cell receptor beta chains were read from a single sample in a study of T-cell reconstitution after alpha-beta-depleted transplantation in children. TCRdb called the PCR reads again in MiXCR, with one record for every CDR3 protein. The table includes about 690,000 distinct CDR3 sequences, roughly 15% detected once. This material consisted of PBMCs from the stem cell graft donor, taken from the stem cell graft. These TCRs come from a human donor who donated a stem cell graft to a child with acute myeloid leukemia. The CDR3 runs from the conserved cysteine through the conserved F or W. D genes are given only for firm matches. The listing skips clone size in some rows; elsewhere it reads once, few, many or a size class.

D gene,J gene,clone size,V gene,CDR3 protein,CDR3 DNA
NA,TRBJ2-4,few,TRBV20-1,CCARAGASSAKNIQYF,TGCTGTGCTAGAGCCGGCGCCTCTTCAGCCAAAAACATTCAGTACTTC
NA,TRBJ2-3,NA,TRBV4-2,CASSQDFGRGGADTQYF,TGTGCCAGCAGCCAAGATTTCGGAAGGGGGGGGGCAGATACGCAGTATTTT
NA,TRBJ2-5,few,TRBV9,CASSVAARGKETQYF,TGTGCCAGCAGCGTAGCCGCACGGGGGAAAGAGACCCAGTACTTC
TRBD2,TRBJ2-3,many,TRBV20-1,CSAREGPTSGGRSGGQYF,TGCAGTGCTAGAGAGGGACCGACTAGCGGGGGTAGATCGGGTGGGCAGTATTTT
TRBD1,TRBJ1-1,many,TRBV6-1,CASSEALGQGTTEAFF,TGTGCCAGCAGTGAAGCGCTGGGACAGGGGACCACTGAAGCTTTCTTT
TRBD2,TRBJ2-4,NA,TRBV20-1,CSAPLIAGDLAKNIQYF,TGCAGTGCTCCCCTTATCGCGGGGGACCTAGCCAAAAACATTCAGTACTTC
NA,TRBJ2-3,many,TRBV20-1,CSATPTGITSTDTQYF,TGCAGTGCAACCCCCACGGGCATCACAAGCACAGATACGCAGTATTTT
TRBD1,TRBJ1-1,few,TRBV10-3,CAISDPGNKGATEAFF,TGTGCCATCAGCGACCCGGGGAATAAGGGGGCAACTGAAGCTTTCTTT
TRBD1,TRBJ2-6,many,TRBV7-6,CASSLAPKGAPGANVLTF,TGTGCCAGCAGCTTAGCGCCGAAGGGGGCGCCTGGGGCCAACGTCCTGACTTTC
NA,TRBJ2-3,NA,TRBV4-2,CASSQREDSSTDTQYF,TGTGCCAGCAGCCAAAGGGAGGATTCTAGCACAGATACGCAGTATTTT
NA,TRBJ2-3,many,TRBV5-6,CASSPRRGARTDTQYF,TGTGCCAGCAGCCCTCGGAGGGGGGCGAGGACAGATACGCAGTATTTT
NA,TRBJ1-6,few,TRBV5-1,CASSLRIFDSDNSPLHF,TGCGCCAGCAGCTTGCGCATATTTGACAGCGATAATTCACCCCTCCACTTT
NA,TRBJ1-2,few,TRBV7-9,CASSLALHEASYGYTF,TGTGCCAGCAGCTTAGCGCTACACGAGGCGTCCTATGGCTACACCTTC
NA,TRBJ2-1,NA,TRBV29-1,CSGRPRGSSYNEQFF,TGCAGCGGCCGGCCTAGGGGAAGCTCCTACAATGAGCAGTTCTTC
NA,TRBJ2-5,NA,TRBV5-1,CASSTRGSILQETQYF,TGCGCCAGCAGCACCCGGGGCTCAATCCTCCAAGAGACCCAGTACTTC